This T cell receptor beta chain was identified during a study of blood T cell repertoires in COVID-19. Study at large: PBMCs, B-cell-depleted T cells, or T cells provided the cDNA or gDNA that made up the material.

TCRdb's copy holds only in-frame clones and misses some; the assay was immunoSEQ multiplex PCR. The data show over 15,000 clones, with approximately 78% seen just once and around a fifth held by the top ten. Per the germline V gene, CDR1 is MNHEY and CDR2 is SVGAGI. CDR3 length equals 14 residues. Losses at the gene ends were 6 bases for V and 4 bases for J; bases not matched to a gene: 3. The rearrangement links TRBV6-5 to TRBJ1-4, with 9 bases identical to TRBD1. The source is a man aged 55 to 69 with active or convalescent COVID-19. Sequencing input: peripheral blood. CDR3 in amino acids: CASRAGQGNEKLFF. Here the CDR3 DNA reads TGTGCCAGCAGAGCGGGACAGGGTAATGAAAAACTGTTTTTT.